A single sample gave rise to the 9 T cell receptor beta chains below, sequenced in a study of post-analysis software for immune sequencing data. General study findings and limits: Comparison of patients with controls showed about 5 TRBV segments more frequent in patients, TRBV5-6, TRBV5-1 and TRBV20-1 among them.

Prepared libraries of TCR beta cDNA carried unique molecular identifiers. TCRdb reanalysed the PCR reads using MiXCR and keeps one entry per CDR3 protein. The table has about 150,000 distinct CDR3 sequences, 30% seen once; the top ten hold about 1.6%. The antigens these receptors bind are not known. Material: blood. These TCRs come from a girl between 10 and 17 years old with multiple sclerosis.

This clonotype was counted ten times or more. The chain combines TRBV20-1 with TRBJ1-6; 7 bases are shared with TRBD1. The germline V gene encodes CDR1 DFQATT and CDR2 SNEGSKA (reference sequence). Trimming removed 3 bases from V and 8 bases from J; junction bases left unmatched: 10. The CDR3 length is 15 residues. CDR3 coding DNA: TGCAGTGCTAGCGATATAGACAGGGCTGATTCACCCCTCCACTTT. It encodes CSASDIDRADSPLHF.

This clonotype was seen many times. The chain couples TRBV6-5 to TRBJ2-7, with 10 bases identical to TRBD2. Trimming at V came to 5 bases and at J to 0 bases, leaving 7 bases not matched to a gene. Germline CDR1 is MNHEY and CDR2 is SVGAGI. The CDR3 covers 16 residues. The chain's CDR3 is CASSPTLAGASYEQYF. CDR3 in DNA: TGTGCCAGCAGTCCAACGCTAGCGGGAGCCTCCTACGAGCAGTACTTC.

The chain couples TRBV5-1 to TRBJ1-2; 7 bases are a match to TRBD1. Germline CDR1 reads SGHRS; CDR2 reads YFSETQ. V lost 6 bases and J lost 3; bases outside the gene matches: 14. The CDR3 is 16 residues long. CDR3 region: CASNFGDQGGYYGYTF. The DNA of the CDR3 is TGCGCCAGCAACTTCGGTGACCAGGGGGGGTACTATGGCTACACCTTC.

Ten or more counts support this clonotype. The gene calls are TRBV20-1 and TRBJ2-1; no firm D call. Trimming removed 6 bases at V and 0 bases at J, with 12 bases between. The CDR3 is 14 residues long. CDR1 is DFQATT, CDR2 SNEGSKA, per germline (reference sequence). CDR3: CSAPPRSSYNEQFF. The DNA of the CDR3 is TGCAGTGCCCCCCCTCGGAGCTCCTACAATGAGCAGTTCTTC.

This clonotype appeared a few times. V is TRBV27 and J is TRBJ1-5, with 9 nucleotides matching TRBD1. Germline V gene sequence: CDR1 MNHEY, CDR2 SMNVEV (reference sequence). This CDR3 is 17 amino acids long. The ends lost 5 bases at V and 4 bases at J; junction bases unmatched: 12. The CDR3 region is CASSPKTGTGRNQPQHF. As DNA, the CDR3 is TGTGCCAGCAGTCCAAAGACCGGGACAGGGCGAAATCAGCCCCAGCATTTT.

This clonotype was observed a few times. V is TRBV30 and J is TRBJ2-7, with D perhaps TRBD2 (7 bases). The CDR3 runs 16 residues. Trimming stripped 1 base from V and 3 bases from J, with 19 bases between. Germline V gene lookup returns CDR1 GTSNPN and CDR2 SVGIG (reference sequence). The CDR3 here is CAWSAPHRGARYEQYF. The CDR3 nucleotides read TGTGCCTGGAGTGCCCCTCACCGGGGGGCGCGCTACGAGCAGTACTTC.

The gene calls are TRBV29-1 and TRBJ1-1; a weak D match, TRBD1 (5 bases). The V end lost 8 bases, the J end lost 2 bases, and 12 bases lay between the germline ends. The CDR3 totals 12 residues. The germline CDR1 and CDR2 sequences are SQVTM and ANQGSEA. For the CDR3, the DNA is TGCAGCCCGTACAGGACTAACACTGAAGCTTTCTTT. Its translation: CSPYRTNTEAFF.

This clonotype has just a few counts. The gene calls are TRBV9 and TRBJ2-3, with D tentatively TRBD1 (6 bases). Per germline, CDR1 SGDLS and CDR2 YYNGEE. V was trimmed by 3 bases and J by 5 bases, leaving 13 bases between them. The CDR3 is made up of 14 amino acids. In DNA, the CDR3 is TGTGCCAGCAGCGCTAGAGTACAGGGAGATACGCAGTATTTT. This codes for CASSARVQGDTQYF.

The genes are TRBV13 and TRBJ1-2, with D hard to call. This CDR3 spans 17 amino acids. V was pared by 4 bases and J by 3 bases, with 21 bases between. Germline CDR1 and CDR2: PRHDT and FYEKMQ (reference sequence). CDR3 in amino acids: CASSSKQAGRWDYGYTF. The CDR3 DNA reads as TGTGCCAGCAGCTCCAAACAAGCGGGGAGGTGGGACTATGGCTACACCTTC.